This T cell receptor (beta chain) emerged from a study of blood T cell repertoires in COVID-19. The V end lost 0 bases, the J end lost 4 bases, and 13 bases lay between the germline ends. The CDR3 spans 16 residues. CDR1 and CDR2 (germline): SGHRS, YFSETQ. Source study methods: Scientists estimated how many nucleated cells there were by amplifying reference gene primers. TCRdb keeps only in-frame clones here, not all; method: immunoSEQ multiplex PCR. V, J and clone size reflect that table, while D and trimming were determined from the DNA. The sample holds more than 150,000 clones, around 82% seen once. This clone has a handful of counts.

The sequenced sample was peripheral blood. The chain has TRBV5-1 and TRBJ1-4, with D maybe TRBD1 (5 bases). This sequence originates from a man between 18 and 35 years old with active or convalescent COVID-19. Written as DNA, the CDR3 is TGCGCCAGCAGCTTGGGCCTGACAGCTGATAATGAAAAACTGTTTTTT. Its protein product is CASSLGLTADNEKLFF.